This T cell receptor beta chain was retrieved from a study of T-cell memory formation after mild COVID-19. Each CDR3 protein is one row after TCRdb ran MiXCR on the 5' RACE reads. The repertoire consists of hundreds of thousands of distinct CDR3 sequences, with about 20% occurring once and the leading ten covering approximately 8.4%. Trimming cost V 3 bases and J 13 bases; bases outside gene matches: 10. The CDR3 is 14 residues long. The germline V gene encodes CDR1 KGHDR and CDR2 SFDVKD. The receptor was derived from an adult woman who had mild COVID-19 (a few samples of this study predate the infection). Cell type and time point are not known. Material: PBMCs or a T cell subset sorted from them (not recorded which). V is TRBV24-1 and J is TRBJ2-1; TRBD2 matches at 8 bases. Here the CDR3 reads CATSDPGRGGAQFF. For the CDR3, the DNA is TGTGCCACCAGTGATCCCGGTCGGGGGGGCGCCCAGTTCTTC.